Ten or more counts support the clone carrying this T cell receptor beta chain. The target antigen is unknown. This record belongs to a study of early T cells in non-severe SARS-CoV-2 infection. Study results and limitations: Matching with VDJdb favored anti-spike CD8 responses (missing private and CD4 specificities).

Unique molecular identifiers were added to individual cDNA molecules. TCRdb fed the 5' RACE reads into MiXCR, producing one record per CDR3 protein. This sample has more than 30,000 distinct CDR3 sequences, with approximately 5% found just once. The V gene lost 2 bases and the J gene lost 2 bases, with 14 bases spanning the gap. This CDR3 is built from 16 residues. The V gene's germline CDR1 is SEHNR and CDR2 FQNEAQ (reference sequence). The J gene is TRBJ2-3, the V gene TRBV7-9, with D perhaps TRBD2 (6 bases). The sample consisted of whole blood. This TCR derives from an adult who was a healthcare worker with PCR-confirmed SARS-CoV-2 infection or an uninfected control (not recorded which). In DNA, the CDR3 is TGTGCCAGCAGCTTAACTCCCGGGACTCTCACAGATACGCAGTATTTT. This sequence encodes CASSLTPGTLTDTQYF.